These 11 T cell receptor beta chains originate from one sample sequenced in a study of cytomegalovirus exposure and HLA in healthy donors. Use of 60 Vbeta and 13 Jbeta primers characterized the PCR. Assay: immunoSEQ multiplex PCR; the TCRdb copy retains only in-frame clones and omits some. Of under 150,000 clones detected, roughly four fifths appear once; the ten largest clones hold over 1.5%. The sequenced sample consisted of PBMCs. The receptor set was obtained from a woman aged 18-35 years in good health and CMV-seronegative.

This clone appeared once. This chain uses TRBV4-2 with TRBJ1-6, with 7 bases fitting TRBD1. Germline loops: CDR1 LGHNA, CDR2 YNFKEQ. The V gene end was trimmed by 3 bases and the J gene end by 13 bases; junction bases not matched to a gene: 0. The CDR3 sequence is 11 residues long. Here the CDR3 reads CASSQGQPLHF. CDR3 in DNA: TGTGCCAGCAGCCAGGGACAGCCCCTCCACTTT.

The chain employs TRBV29-1 and TRBJ1-2; weak D call: TRBD1 (5 bases). CDR1 and CDR2 (germline): SQVTM, ANQGSEA. V was clipped by 1 base and J by 8 bases, with 11 bases between them. The CDR3 is made up of 12 amino acids. The CDR3 bases are TGCAGCGTTGAAGTCAGGGAGGGCGGCTACACCTTC. Translated: CSVEVREGGYTF.

The chain links TRBV7-9 to TRBJ1-1; D possibly corresponds to TRBD1 (5 bases). Trimming removed 5 bases at V and 6 bases at J, with 7 bases between. Germline V lookup: CDR1 SEHNR, CDR2 FQNEAQ (reference sequence). The CDR3 covers 11 residues. Here the CDR3 reads CASSPGSEAFF. The CDR3 region has the DNA TGTGCCAGCAGCCCAGGGTCTGAAGCTTTCTTT.

This chain links TRBV9 with TRBJ1-1, with a tentative D call TRBD1 (5 bases). V lost 0 bases and J lost 2, with 11 bases in between. The CDR3 totals 15 residues. CDR1 and CDR2 from the germline V gene are SGDLS and YYNGEE. In DNA form, the CDR3 reads TGTGCCAGCAGCGTAGAAGTAGGGGCTAACACTGAAGCTTTCTTT. Protein product: CASSVEVGANTEAFF.

The V and J genes are TRBV13 and TRBJ1-5; 7 nucleotides agree with TRBD1. Germline V gene lookup returns CDR1 PRHDT and CDR2 FYEKMQ (reference sequence). Trimming cost V 2 bases and J 4 bases; bases outside gene matches: 5. The CDR3 extends over 15 amino acids. The CDR3 bases are TGTGCCAGCAGCTTATCGGGACAGACTAATCAGCCCCAGCATTTT. It encodes CASSLSGQTNQPQHF.

The sample holds one count of this clone. The CDR3 reads CATTTRGRPYYGYTF. CDR3 DNA: TGTGCCACCACGACGAGGGGGCGACCCTACTATGGCTACACCTTC. The rearrangement joins TRBV6-5 to TRBJ1-2; TRBD1 matches 7 bases. J gave up 3 bases and V 10 bases, and 14 bases lay outside the gene matches. The germline V gene encodes CDR1 MNHEY and CDR2 SVGAGI. The CDR3 consists of 15 residues.

The chain recombines TRBV7-9 with TRBJ2-7; weak D call: TRBD1 (5 bases). CDR3 size: 13 residues. With 4 bases removed from V and 2 bases from J, the gap between germline ends came to 9 bases. Germline V gene lookup returns CDR1 SEHNR and CDR2 FQNEAQ (reference sequence). Written as DNA, the CDR3 is TGTGCCAGCAGCTCTGGCAGGGCCTACGAGCAGTACTTC. Translation: CASSSGRAYEQYF.

The V gene is TRBV30, the J gene TRBJ2-1; TRBD2 matches at 9 bases. The CDR3 loop spans 14 amino acids. The germline V gene has CDR1 GTSNPN and CDR2 SVGIG (reference sequence). V gave up 0 bases and J gave up 4 bases; unmatched junction bases: 1. CDR3 in amino acids: CAWSVAGGYNEQFF. CDR3 nucleotide sequence: TGTGCCTGGAGTGTAGCGGGGGGTTACAATGAGCAGTTCTTC.

V is TRBV5-4 and J is TRBJ2-1; 12 bases fit TRBD2. This CDR3 is built from 17 residues. Germline V CDR1 and CDR2: SGHNT, YYREEE (reference sequence). With V trimmed by 1 base and J by 4 bases, 6 bases remained unmatched. The CDR3 region is CASSLWASGGGYNEQFF. In nucleotides, the CDR3 is TGTGCCAGCAGCTTGTGGGCTAGCGGGGGGGGGTACAATGAGCAGTTCTTC.

The rearrangement joins TRBV6-5 to TRBJ1-5; no definite D call. V was shortened by 1 base and J by 0 bases, with 10 bases between the two germline ends. Germline V CDR1 and CDR2: MNHEY, SVGAGI. The CDR3 spans 16 residues. The CDR3 reads CASSYWGDVSNQPQHF. As DNA, the CDR3 is TGTGCCAGCAGTTACTGGGGAGATGTTAGCAATCAGCCCCAGCATTTT.

This chain's CDR3 is CASSLGSGRDTEAFF. The CDR3 bases are TGCGCCAGCAGCTTGGGGTCGGGAAGGGACACTGAAGCTTTCTTT. The chain links TRBV5-1 to TRBJ1-1; D gene uncertain. The CDR3 is 15 amino acids. Germline lookup yields CDR1 SGHRS and CDR2 YFSETQ. The ends were cut back, 0 bases at V and 3 bases at J, with 12 bases in the middle.